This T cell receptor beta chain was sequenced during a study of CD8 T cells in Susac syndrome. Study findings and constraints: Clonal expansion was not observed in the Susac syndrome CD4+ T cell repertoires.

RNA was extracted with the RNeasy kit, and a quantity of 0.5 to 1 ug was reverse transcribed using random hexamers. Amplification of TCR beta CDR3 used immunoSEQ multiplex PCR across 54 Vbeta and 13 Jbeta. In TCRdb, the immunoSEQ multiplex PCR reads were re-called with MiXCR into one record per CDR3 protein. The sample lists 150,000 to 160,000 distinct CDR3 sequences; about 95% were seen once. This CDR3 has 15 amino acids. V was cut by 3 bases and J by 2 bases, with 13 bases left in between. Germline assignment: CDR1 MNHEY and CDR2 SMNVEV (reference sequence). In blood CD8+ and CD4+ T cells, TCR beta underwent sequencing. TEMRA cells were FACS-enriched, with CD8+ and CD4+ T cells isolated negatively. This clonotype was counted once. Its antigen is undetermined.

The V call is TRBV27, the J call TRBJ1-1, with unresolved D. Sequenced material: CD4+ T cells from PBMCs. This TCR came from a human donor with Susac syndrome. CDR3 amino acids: CASSFSEDLNTEAFF. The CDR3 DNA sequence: TGTGCCAGCAGTTTCTCTGAAGACCTAAACACTGAAGCTTTCTTT.